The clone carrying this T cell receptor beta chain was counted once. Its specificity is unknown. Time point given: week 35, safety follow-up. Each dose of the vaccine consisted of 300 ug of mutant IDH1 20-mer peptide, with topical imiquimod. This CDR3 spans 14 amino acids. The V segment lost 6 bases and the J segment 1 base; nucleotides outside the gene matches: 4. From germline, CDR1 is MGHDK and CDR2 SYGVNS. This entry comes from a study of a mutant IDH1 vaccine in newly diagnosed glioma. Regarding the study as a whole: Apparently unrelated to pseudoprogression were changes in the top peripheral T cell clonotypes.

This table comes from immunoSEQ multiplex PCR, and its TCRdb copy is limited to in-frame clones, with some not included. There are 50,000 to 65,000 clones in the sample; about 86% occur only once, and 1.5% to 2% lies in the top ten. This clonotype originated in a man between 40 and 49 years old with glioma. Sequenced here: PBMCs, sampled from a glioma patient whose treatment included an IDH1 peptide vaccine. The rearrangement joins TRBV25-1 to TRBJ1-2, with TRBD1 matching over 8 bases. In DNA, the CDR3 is TGTGCCAGCAGCGACAGGGGTCTTAACTATGGCTACACCTTC. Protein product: CASSDRGLNYGYTF.